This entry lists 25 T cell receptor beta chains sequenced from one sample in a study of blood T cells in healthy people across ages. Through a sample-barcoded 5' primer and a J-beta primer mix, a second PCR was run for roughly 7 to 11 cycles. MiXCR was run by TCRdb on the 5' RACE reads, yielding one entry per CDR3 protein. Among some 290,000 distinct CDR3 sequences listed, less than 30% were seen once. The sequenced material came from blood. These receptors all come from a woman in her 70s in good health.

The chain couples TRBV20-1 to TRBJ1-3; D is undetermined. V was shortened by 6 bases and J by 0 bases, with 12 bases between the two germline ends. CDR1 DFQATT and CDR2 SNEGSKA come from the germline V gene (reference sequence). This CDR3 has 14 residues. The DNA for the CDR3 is TGCAGTGCGAGCCTAGGAAGCTCTGGAAACACCATATATTTT. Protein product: CSASLGSSGNTIYF.

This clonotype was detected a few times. CDR3 sequence: CASSLARTGTSGTDEQFF. CDR3 coding DNA: TGTGCCAGCAGTTTAGCCCGCACCGGGACTAGCGGGACTGATGAGCAGTTCTTC. V is TRBV12-3 or TRBV12-4 and J is TRBJ2-1; 13 positions match TRBD2. CDR3 length: 18 residues. V was pared by 0 bases and J by 8 bases, with 10 bases of the junction left unmatched.

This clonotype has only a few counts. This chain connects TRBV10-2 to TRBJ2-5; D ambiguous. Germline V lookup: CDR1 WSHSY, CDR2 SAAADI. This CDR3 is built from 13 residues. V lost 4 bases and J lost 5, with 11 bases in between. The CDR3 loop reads CASSAAAGETQYF. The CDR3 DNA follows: TGCGCCAGCAGTGCCGCCGCTGGGGAGACCCAGTACTTC.

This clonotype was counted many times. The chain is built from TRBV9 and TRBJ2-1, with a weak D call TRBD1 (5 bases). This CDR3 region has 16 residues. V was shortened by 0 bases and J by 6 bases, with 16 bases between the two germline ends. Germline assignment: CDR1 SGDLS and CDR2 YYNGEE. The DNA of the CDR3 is TGTGCCAGCAGCGTAGCTATGGCAGGGTGGGGCAATGAGCAGTTCTTC. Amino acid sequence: CASSVAMAGWGNEQFF.

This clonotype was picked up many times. The chain's CDR3 is CASSFAGIGSPLHF. The DNA for the CDR3 is TGTGCCAGCAGTTTTGCAGGGATCGGATCACCCCTCCACTTT. V gene TRBV28 combines with J gene TRBJ1-6; TRBD1 might be the D (5 bases). Per germline, CDR1 MDHEN and CDR2 SYDVKM. CDR3 length: 14 residues. V was pared by 3 bases and J by 10 bases, with 13 bases between.

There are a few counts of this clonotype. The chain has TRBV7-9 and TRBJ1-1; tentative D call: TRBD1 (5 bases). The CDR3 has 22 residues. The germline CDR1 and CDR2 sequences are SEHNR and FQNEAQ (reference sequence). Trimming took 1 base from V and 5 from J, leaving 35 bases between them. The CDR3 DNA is TGTGCCAGCAGCTTAGGAGGGACGGCCCAGATCCTTAGGGGTGTGCTGGTAACTGAAGCTTTCTTT. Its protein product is CASSLGGTAQILRGVLVTEAFF.

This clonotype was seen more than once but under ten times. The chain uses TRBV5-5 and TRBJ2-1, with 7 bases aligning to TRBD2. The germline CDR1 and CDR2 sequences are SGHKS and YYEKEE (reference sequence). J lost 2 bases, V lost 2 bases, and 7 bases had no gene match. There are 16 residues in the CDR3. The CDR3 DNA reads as TGTGCCAGCAGCTTATTAAGCGGGGAGACCTACAATGAGCAGTTCTTC. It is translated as CASSLLSGETYNEQFF.

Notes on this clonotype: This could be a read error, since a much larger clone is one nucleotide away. This CDR3 is CASSQLNYGYTF. The CDR3 region has the DNA TGTGCCAGCAGCCAACTTAACTATGGCTACACCTTC. The chain has TRBV7-2 and TRBJ1-2, with unresolved D. The CDR3 contains 12 residues. The V and J ends lost 5 bases and 1 base respectively, with 5 bases between them. Germline-derived CDR1 and CDR2 are SGHTA and FQGNSA.

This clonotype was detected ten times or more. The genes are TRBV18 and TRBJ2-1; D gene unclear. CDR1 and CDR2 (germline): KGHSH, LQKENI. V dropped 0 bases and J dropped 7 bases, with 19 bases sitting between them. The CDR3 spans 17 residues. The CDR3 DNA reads TGTGCCAGCTCACCACCTGATTTGGCCCTAAATTCGAATGAGCAGTTCTTC. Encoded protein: CASSPPDLALNSNEQFF.

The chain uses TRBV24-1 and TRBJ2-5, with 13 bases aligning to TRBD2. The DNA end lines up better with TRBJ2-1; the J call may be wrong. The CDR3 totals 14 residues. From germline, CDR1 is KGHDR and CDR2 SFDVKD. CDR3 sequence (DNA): TGTGCCACCACCGGGACTAGCGGGGACGGTGAGCAGTTCTTC. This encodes CATTGTSGDGEQFF.

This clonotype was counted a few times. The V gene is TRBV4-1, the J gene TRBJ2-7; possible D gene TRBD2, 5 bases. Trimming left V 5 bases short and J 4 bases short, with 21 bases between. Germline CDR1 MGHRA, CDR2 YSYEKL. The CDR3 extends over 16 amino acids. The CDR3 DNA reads TGCGCCAGCAGCTCCGCCCCCACTAGTTCGCTTTACGAGCAGTACTTC. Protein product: CASSSAPTSSLYEQYF.

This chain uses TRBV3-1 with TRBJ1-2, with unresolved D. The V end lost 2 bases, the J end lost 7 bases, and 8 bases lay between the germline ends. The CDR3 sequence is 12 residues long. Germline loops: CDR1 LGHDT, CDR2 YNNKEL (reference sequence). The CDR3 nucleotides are TGTGCCAGCAGCCAAACGGATGGTGGCTACACCTTC. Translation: CASSQTDGGYTF.

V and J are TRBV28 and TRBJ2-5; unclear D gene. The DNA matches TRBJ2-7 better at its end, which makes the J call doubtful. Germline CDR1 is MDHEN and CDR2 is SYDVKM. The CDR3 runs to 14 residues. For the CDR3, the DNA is TGTGCCAGCACCGCCCCCGGGCGGTACTACGAGCAGTACTTC. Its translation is CASTAPGRYYEQYF.

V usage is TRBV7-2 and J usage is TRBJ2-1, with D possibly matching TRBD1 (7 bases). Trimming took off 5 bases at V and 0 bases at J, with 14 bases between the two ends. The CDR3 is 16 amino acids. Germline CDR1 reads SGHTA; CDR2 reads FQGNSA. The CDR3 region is CASSKTGRSSYNEQFF. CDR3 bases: TGTGCCAGCAGCAAGACAGGGAGGAGCTCCTACAATGAGCAGTTCTTC.

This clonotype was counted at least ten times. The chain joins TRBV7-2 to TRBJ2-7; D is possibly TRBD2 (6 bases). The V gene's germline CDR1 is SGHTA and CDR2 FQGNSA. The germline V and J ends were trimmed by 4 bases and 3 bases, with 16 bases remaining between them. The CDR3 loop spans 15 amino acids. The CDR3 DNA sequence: TGTGCCAGCAGCTCCAGTGGAGCGGGCCGCTACGAGCAGTACTTC. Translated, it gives CASSSSGAGRYEQYF. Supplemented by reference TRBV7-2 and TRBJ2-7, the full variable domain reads GAGVSQSPSNKVTEKGKDVELRCDPISGHTALYWYRQSLGQGLEFLIYFQGNSAPDKSGLPSDRFSAERTGGSVSTLTIQRTQQEDSAVYLCASSSSGAGRYEQYFGPGTRLTVT.

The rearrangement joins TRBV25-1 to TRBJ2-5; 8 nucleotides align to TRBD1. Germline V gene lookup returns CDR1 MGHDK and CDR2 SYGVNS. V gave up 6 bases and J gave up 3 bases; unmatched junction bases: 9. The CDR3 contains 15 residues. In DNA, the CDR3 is TGTGCCAGCAGCCAGGGGGCTTCTGGGAAAGAGACCCAGTACTTC. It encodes CASSQGASGKETQYF.

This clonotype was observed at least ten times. CDR3 sequence (DNA): TGTGCCAGCAGCGTAGCCTCTAGCGGGAGCGATGAGCAGTTCTTC. The encoded protein is CASSVASSGSDEQFF. This chain uses TRBV9 with TRBJ2-5; 10 nucleotides line up with TRBD2. The J call may be wrong; the DNA end is better matched by TRBJ2-1. CDR1 and CDR2 from the germline V gene are SGDLS and YYNGEE. The CDR3 totals 15 residues.

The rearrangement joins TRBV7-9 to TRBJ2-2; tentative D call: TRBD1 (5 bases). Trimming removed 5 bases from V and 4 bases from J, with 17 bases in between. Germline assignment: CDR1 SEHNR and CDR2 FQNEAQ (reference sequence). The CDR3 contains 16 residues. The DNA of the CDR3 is TGTGCCAGCAGCCTGGCCACAGGAAGGTTCACCGGGGAGCTGTTTTTT. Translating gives CASSLATGRFTGELFF.

In nucleotides, the CDR3 is TGTGCCACCAGTGATATGGGGAGAAACTATGGCTACACCTTC. It codes for CATSDMGRNYGYTF. The gene calls are TRBV24-1 and TRBJ1-2; no clear D. The germline V gene has CDR1 KGHDR and CDR2 SFDVKD. The CDR3 is 14 residues long. V lost 3 bases and J 2 bases, leaving 9 bases between the germline ends.

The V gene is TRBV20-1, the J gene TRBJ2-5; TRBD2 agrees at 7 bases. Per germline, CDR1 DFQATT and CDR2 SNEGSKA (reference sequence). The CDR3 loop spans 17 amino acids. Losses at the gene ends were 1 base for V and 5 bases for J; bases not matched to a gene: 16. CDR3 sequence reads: CSARALTRAGPGETQYF. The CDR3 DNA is TGCAGTGCTAGAGCCTTGACACGAGCGGGGCCTGGGGAGACCCAGTACTTC.

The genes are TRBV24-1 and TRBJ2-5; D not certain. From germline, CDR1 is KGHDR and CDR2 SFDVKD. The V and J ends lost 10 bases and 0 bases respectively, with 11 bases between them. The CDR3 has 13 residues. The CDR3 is CATLLRNQETQYF. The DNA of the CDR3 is TGTGCCACTCTCTTGCGGAACCAAGAGACCCAGTACTTC.

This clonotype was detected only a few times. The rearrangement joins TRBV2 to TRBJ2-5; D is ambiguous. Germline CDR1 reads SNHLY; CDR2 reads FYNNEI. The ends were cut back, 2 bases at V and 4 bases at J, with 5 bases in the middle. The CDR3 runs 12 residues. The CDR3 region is CASSEIAETQYF. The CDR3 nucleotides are TGTGCCAGCAGTGAAATTGCAGAGACCCAGTACTTC. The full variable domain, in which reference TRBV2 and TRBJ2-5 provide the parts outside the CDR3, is EPEVTQTPSHQVTQMGQEVILRCVPISNHLYFYWYRQILGQKVEFLVSFYNNEISEKSEIFDDQFSVERPDGSNFTLKIRSTKLEDSAMYFCASSEIAETQYFGPGTRLLVL.

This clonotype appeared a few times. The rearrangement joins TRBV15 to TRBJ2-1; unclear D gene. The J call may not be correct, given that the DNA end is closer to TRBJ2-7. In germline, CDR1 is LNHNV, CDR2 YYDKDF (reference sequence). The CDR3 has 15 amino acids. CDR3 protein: CATSRDPRSHYEQYF. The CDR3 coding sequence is TGTGCCACCAGCAGAGATCCCCGGTCACACTACGAGCAGTACTTC.

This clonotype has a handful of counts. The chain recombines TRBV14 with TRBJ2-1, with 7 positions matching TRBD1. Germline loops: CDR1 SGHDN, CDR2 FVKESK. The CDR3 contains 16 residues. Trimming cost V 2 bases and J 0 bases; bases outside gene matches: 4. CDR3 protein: CASSQRRDSSYNEQFF. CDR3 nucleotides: TGTGCCAGCAGCCAAAGAAGGGACAGCTCCTACAATGAGCAGTTCTTC.

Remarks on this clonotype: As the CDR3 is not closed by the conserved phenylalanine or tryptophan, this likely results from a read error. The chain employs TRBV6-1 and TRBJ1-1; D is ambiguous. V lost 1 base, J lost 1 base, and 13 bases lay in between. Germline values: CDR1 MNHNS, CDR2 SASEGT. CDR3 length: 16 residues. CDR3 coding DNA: TGTGCCAGCAGTGAAGAGGGAAAGCAACCGAACACTGAAGCTTTCCTT. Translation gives CASSEEGKQPNTEAFL.